These T cell receptor beta chains were read from a single sample in a study of blood T cells in healthy people across ages. TCRdb analysed the 5' RACE reads with MiXCR anew, one entry per CDR3 protein. The sample has around 870,000 distinct CDR3 sequences; about 30% are singletons. Sequencing input: blood. The receptors shown here come from a woman older than 75 in good health. Each CDR3 is given with its conserved first and last residue. Each record gives: D gene, CDR3 length, V gene, J gene, CDR3 protein. A D gene is named only where the DNA matches it firmly.

>-|11|TRBV12-3/TRBV12-4|TRBJ1-3
CASSPGNTIYF
>TRBD1|13|TRBV11-1|TRBJ2-3
CASSPNRGYTQYF
>TRBD2|14|TRBV7-2|TRBJ2-7
CASSARGLAKEQYF
>-|12|TRBV7-9|TRBJ2-7
CAGSLTGYEQYF
>-|13|TRBV4-2|TRBJ1-4
CASSQAVNEKLFF
>-|15|TRBV18|TRBJ1-1
CASSPTAGMNTEAFF
>-|16|TRBV6-2/TRBV6-3|TRBJ1-5
CASSYSSGRAGQPQHF
>-|14|TRBV10-3|TRBJ1-2
CAISESKGFYGYTF
>TRBD2|17|TRBV7-2|TRBJ2-5
CASSLELAGLSYNEQYF
>TRBD1|14|TRBV12-3/TRBV12-4|TRBJ1-5
CASRTDRVGQPQHF
>-|13|TRBV6-2/TRBV6-3|TRBJ2-7
CASSYGKAFEQYF
>-|16|TRBV12-3/TRBV12-4|TRBJ2-3
CASSSAITPSTDTQYF
>-|13|TRBV5-8|TRBJ2-1
CASSLDNNNEQFF
>TRBD2|16|TRBV12-3/TRBV12-4|-
CASSLGTSEAQKTQYF
>TRBD1|14|TRBV6-1|-
CASSGRGGFGEQYF
>-|15|TRBV13|TRBJ2-7
CASSPGTSKSYEQYF
>-|16|TRBV7-2|TRBJ2-3
CASSLGGWGRTDTQYF
>-|12|TRBV6-2/TRBV6-3|TRBJ1-2
CASGLELGGYTF
>-|16|TRBV4-2|TRBJ2-5
CASSQDGGPVGETQYF
>TRBD1|15|TRBV3-1|TRBJ2-5
CASISRGQNQETQYF
>-|15|TRBV20-1|TRBJ2-3
CSATKAGKRTDTQYF
>TRBD1|15|TRBV5-1|TRBJ1-2
CASSTSGTGRYGYTF
>-|14|TRBV20-1|TRBJ2-1
CSARRGRGANEQFF
>-|15|TRBV9|TRBJ2-4
CASSGGPGAKNIQYF
>-|14|TRBV6-1|TRBJ1-3
CASSATGIGNTIYF
>-|15|TRBV7-2|TRBJ2-1
CASSLIMGKFHEQFF
>TRBD1|16|TRBV2|TRBJ2-7
CASSGTVDRGSDEQYF
>TRBD2|17|TRBV7-2|TRBJ2-1
CASSLAPLAGDPNEQFF
>-|14|TRBV18|TRBJ2-1
CASSPQRGGNEQFF
>-|16|TRBV7-2|TRBJ2-3
CASSLEYGSATDTQYF
>TRBD1|15|TRBV12-3/TRBV12-4|TRBJ1-5
CASTNIGGPNQPQHF
>TRBD1|15|TRBV27|TRBJ2-5
CASGFLGTAKETQYF
>-|16|TRBV28|TRBJ2-3
CASSLERGRNTDTQYF
>-|14|TRBV7-2|-
CASSLARVDYEQYF
>-|16|TRBV7-8|TRBJ2-2
CASSLEADTVPGELFF
>TRBD2|16|TRBV3-1|TRBJ2-3
CASSQSMERGAGTQYF
>TRBD2|15|TRBV2|TRBJ2-1
CASSEARGGYNEQFF
>-|15|TRBV27|TRBJ1-1
CASSFSERGNTEAFF
>-|11|TRBV5-6|TRBJ2-1
CASSGRNEQFF
>TRBD2|15|TRBV7-2|TRBJ2-5
CASSVVAGNQETQYF
>-|15|TRBV30|TRBJ1-2
CAWRAREPPIYGYTF
>-|14|TRBV20-1|TRBJ2-2
CSAQNRHSTGELFF
>TRBD2|15|TRBV18|TRBJ2-5
CASSPPSGSRETQHF